There are many counts of the clone carrying this T cell receptor beta chain. Its antigen is not known. This sample was included in a study of T-cell reconstitution after alpha-beta-depleted transplantation in children. General study points: It was newly produced T cells that mostly accounted for T-cell counts and diversity one year after transplant. Expanded graft clones, several hundred of them, were reportedly the source of alpha-beta T cells about two months after transplant. In some patients, recipient T cells and intrathymic progenitors surviving conditioning explained high day-60 diversity.

The authors prepared the TCRbeta library with unique molecular identifiers. TCRdb recomputed calls from the PCR reads with MiXCR, one row per CDR3 protein. The repertoire holds about 97,000 distinct CDR3 sequences, with around 6% as singletons. Germline-derived CDR1 and CDR2 are KGHSH and LQKENI. The V gene end was trimmed by 2 bases and the J gene end by 4 bases; junction bases not matched to a gene: 6. The CDR3 contains 15 residues. J is TRBJ2-5 and V is TRBV18; 8 positions match TRBD1. Sequencing used PBMCs, mostly from graft donor cells, obtained 60 days after TCRalphabeta/CD19-depleted stem cell transplant. The receptor was isolated from a female patient aged 2-9 years who had a stem cell transplant for Fanconi anemia, so the T cells may come from the graft donor. The DNA of the CDR3 is TGTGCCAGCTCACCAGGACAGGGTTTGCGAGAGACCCAGTACTTC. Encoded protein: CASSPGQGLRETQYF.